The present TCR beta chain was sequenced within a study of blood T cells in healthy people across ages. Concerning this clonotype itself: Its specificity is not known.

Study-level points and caveats: Older individuals had lower TCR beta diversity per million T cells (the decline was roughly linear).

Alongside a J-beta primer mix, a sample-barcoded 5' primer served in a second PCR lasting roughly 7 to 12 cycles. TCRdb re-called the 5' RACE reads with MiXCR, one entry per CDR3 protein. The sample lists 1.5 million to 2 million distinct CDR3 sequences, 49% occurring once. Looked up from germline, CDR1 is SGHTA and CDR2 is FQGNSA. V was pared by 4 bases and J by 5 bases, with 14 bases between. The length of the CDR3 is 14 residues. The receptor was derived from a woman aged 40 to 50 in good health. Material for sequencing was blood. This sequence joins TRBV7-2 and TRBJ2-5; possible D gene TRBD2, 7 bases. CDR3 region: CASSSEGGQETQYF. The CDR3 DNA is TGTGCCAGCAGCTCCGAGGGGGGGCAGGAGACCCAGTACTTC.